A single sample is the source of the 17 T cell receptor beta chains below, sequenced in a study of response to subunit inactivated influenza vaccine. From the RT-PCR reads, TCRdb called clonotypes with MiXCR, one entry per CDR3 protein. The sample includes about 160,000 distinct CDR3 sequences, about a tenth of them seen just once. This material consisted of non-naive T cells sorted from PBMCs, taken roughly 48 days after vaccination. The receptors originated from a man aged 50-60 years who received an inactivated influenza vaccine.

This chain links TRBV18 with TRBJ2-3, with D unclear. This CDR3 contains 14 residues. CDR1 is KGHSH and CDR2 is LQKENI in the germline V gene. Trimming took off 6 bases at V and 0 bases at J, with 10 bases between the two ends. The DNA of the CDR3 is TGTGCCAGCTCGCCCACACACAGCACAGATACGCAGTATTTT. Protein sequence: CASSPTHSTDTQYF.

The V and J genes are TRBV2 and TRBJ1-2; no clear D. CDR1 SNHLY and CDR2 FYNNEI come from the germline V gene. The CDR3 has 11 amino acids. Deletions cut 5 bases from V and 4 bases from J, with 5 bases between. This chain's CDR3 is CASSPRYGYTF. The CDR3 bases are TGTGCCAGCAGTCCACGCTATGGCTACACCTTC.

A remark on this clonotype: This likely comes from a read error, as the CDR3 has no conserved phenylalanine or tryptophan at its end. The limits of the CDR3 on the DNA are not certain, so only TCRdb's listed CDR3 is given. Here the CDR3 reads CASNVGVTEPA. The chain carries TRBV3-1 and TRBJ2-5; TRBD1 is the table's D call, not checked against the DNA. Including both end residues, the CDR3 is 11 amino acids long. Germline lookup yields CDR1 LGHDT and CDR2 YNNKEL (reference sequence).

The sample holds a few counts of this clonotype. The rearrangement uses TRBV4-3 and TRBJ2-1, with D unclear. The CDR3 sequence is 12 residues long. The ends were cut back, 0 bases at V and 12 bases at J, with 9 bases in the middle. In germline, CDR1 is LGHNA, CDR2 YSLEER. The CDR3 reads CASSQDYARQFF. The DNA for the CDR3 is TGCGCCAGCAGCCAAGATTACGCGAGGCAGTTCTTC.

The sample holds a few counts of this clonotype. The rearrangement uses TRBV4-3 and TRBJ2-7; 13 bases are shared with TRBD2. The CDR3 contains 18 residues. Germline V gene lookup returns CDR1 LGHNA and CDR2 YSLEER. Losses at the gene ends were 1 base for V and 0 bases for J; bases not matched to a gene: 6. The CDR3 DNA reads TGCGCCAGCAGCCAAGGGACTAGCGGGGGCTTCAGCTCCTACGAGCAGTACTTC. Amino acids: CASSQGTSGGFSSYEQYF.

This clonotype was seen at least ten times. The chain links TRBV12-3 or TRBV12-4 to TRBJ1-5; TRBD1 matches 8 bases. V lost 6 bases, J lost 9 bases, and 13 bases stayed unmatched. This CDR3 has 15 residues. The chain's CDR3 is CASSPRQGAVGPQHF. The CDR3 DNA sequence: TGTGCCAGCAGCCCCCGTCAGGGGGCCGTGGGGCCCCAGCATTTT.

The J gene is TRBJ1-2, the V gene TRBV20-1, with 11 bases lining up with TRBD1. V was clipped by 2 bases and J by 0 bases; unmatched bases: 11. This CDR3 has 18 amino acids. Germline values: CDR1 DFQATT, CDR2 SNEGSKA (reference sequence). CDR3 bases: TGCAGTGCTAGAAAACCGGGACAGGGGGACCCTGCTAACTATGGCTACACCTTC. Its translation is CSARKPGQGDPANYGYTF.

This clonotype came up a few times. The chain has TRBV4-1 and TRBJ1-1, with D possibly being TRBD1 (5 bases). The CDR3 consists of 14 residues. Germline-derived CDR1 and CDR2 are MGHRA and YSYEKL. Trimming pared 9 bases from V and 0 bases from J, leaving 14 bases between. The CDR3 reads CASRQSAMNTEAFF. CDR3 in DNA: TGCGCCAGTAGACAGAGCGCGATGAACACTGAAGCTTTCTTT.

This clonotype was found many times. This chain's CDR3 is CASSGGTGELGGYTF. DNA for the CDR3: TGTGCCAGCAGCGGCGGGACAGGGGAATTAGGAGGCTACACCTTC. The chain is built from TRBV28 and TRBJ1-2; 10 positions match TRBD1. The germline gives CDR1 MDHEN, CDR2 SYDVKM. This CDR3 region has 15 residues. With V trimmed by 6 bases and J by 8 bases, 12 bases remained unmatched.

V gene TRBV12-3 or TRBV12-4 combines with J gene TRBJ2-5; 9 positions match TRBD1. The CDR3 loop spans 14 amino acids. Germline trimming cut 5 bases from V and 4 bases from J; bases unmatched to any gene: 5. The CDR3 nucleotides read TGTGCCAGCAGTACAGGGGGCGCGGGAGAGACCCAGTACTTC. Its protein product is CASSTGGAGETQYF.

This clonotype has ten or more counts. This chain uses TRBV6-5 with TRBJ2-1, with 8 nucleotides matching TRBD2. There are 15 residues in the CDR3. Germline loops: CDR1 MNHEY, CDR2 SVGAGI. V shed 3 bases and J 4 bases; nucleotides not matched to a gene: 5. For the CDR3, the DNA is TGTGCCAGCAGTTATAGCGGGGAAATGTACAATGAGCAGTTCTTC. Translation: CASSYSGEMYNEQFF.

This clonotype was counted many times. This rearrangement joins TRBV5-1 to TRBJ1-1; a possible D gene is TRBD1 (5 bases). Germline V CDR1 and CDR2: SGHRS, YFSETQ. The V and J ends lost 4 bases and 0 bases respectively, with 22 bases between them. This CDR3 is 18 amino acids long. This chain's CDR3 is CASSESGPSISMNTEAFF. Written as DNA, the CDR3 is TGCGCCAGCAGCGAATCGGGACCGAGCATCTCAATGAACACTGAAGCTTTCTTT.

The rearrangement uses TRBV3-1 and TRBJ2-2, with 11 bases fitting TRBD1. Losses at the gene ends were 5 bases for V and 5 bases for J; bases not matched to a gene: 1. This CDR3 has 14 residues. Germline V lookup: CDR1 LGHDT, CDR2 YNNKEL (reference sequence). CDR3 sequence reads: CASSGQGATGELFF. Here the CDR3 DNA reads TGTGCCAGCAGCGGACAGGGGGCAACCGGGGAGCTGTTTTTT.

Only a few counts were recorded for this clonotype. This rearrangement joins TRBV12-3 or TRBV12-4 to TRBJ1-3; D gene unclear. The CDR3 is 14 amino acids. The germline V and J ends were trimmed by 8 bases and 0 bases, with 11 bases remaining between them. The CDR3 loop is CASGRRSSGNTIYF. CDR3 bases: TGTGCCAGCGGCCGGAGGAGCTCTGGAAACACCATATATTTT.

The table lists this clonotype with many counts. V is TRBV29-1 and J is TRBJ2-3; TRBD1 aligns across 7 bases. With V trimmed by 6 bases and J by 4 bases, 16 bases remained unmatched. CDR1 and CDR2 from the germline V gene are SQVTM and ANQGSEA. The CDR3 covers 16 residues. This chain's CDR3 is CSVSILLGTASDTQYF. CDR3 in DNA: TGCAGCGTCTCGATTCTATTAGGGACAGCCTCAGATACGCAGTATTTT.

This chain's CDR3 is CASSRGQGLNEQFF. As DNA, the CDR3 is TGTGCCAGCAGCCGGGGACAGGGTCTCAATGAGCAGTTCTTC. The chain couples TRBV7-8 to TRBJ2-1; TRBD1 matches at 9 bases. Germline V gene lookup returns CDR1 SGHVS and CDR2 FQNEAQ. The CDR3 length is 14 residues. V lost 5 bases to trimming and J lost 6 bases; unmatched junction nucleotides: 5. The variable domain in full, with the rest retrieved from reference TRBV7-8 and TRBJ2-1, is GAGVSQSPRYKVAKRGQDVALRCDPISGHVSLFWYQQALGQGPEFLTYFQNEAQLDKSGLPSDRFFAERPEGSVSTLKIQRTQQEDSAVYLCASSRGQGLNEQFFGPGTRLTVL.

This clonotype was recorded at least ten times. This chain joins TRBV2 and TRBJ2-1; D is ambiguous. The germline CDR1 and CDR2 sequences are SNHLY and FYNNEI. Trimming stripped 7 bases from V and 1 base from J, with 14 bases between. The CDR3 covers 15 residues. The CDR3 DNA sequence: TGTGCCAGCACCCCCGGGCGGTCGTCCTACAATGAGCAGTTCTTC. Translated, it gives CASTPGRSSYNEQFF. The full variable domain, with the rest looked up from reference TRBV2 and TRBJ2-1, is EPEVTQTPSHQVTQMGQEVILRCVPISNHLYFYWYRQILGQKVEFLVSFYNNEISEKSEIFDDQFSVERPDGSNFTLKIRSTKLEDSAMYFCASTPGRSSYNEQFFGPGTRLTVL.